The following is a TCR beta chain sequence with its context. These data originate in a study of blood T cell repertoires in COVID-19. TCRdb's copy holds only in-frame clones and misses some; the assay was immunoSEQ multiplex PCR. The table has about 110,000 clones, about 89% seen once. After removal of 2 bases from V and 1 base from J, the junction contained 10 bases not matched to a gene. Germline V lookup: CDR1 SGHKS, CDR2 YYEKEE (reference sequence). The CDR3 contains 18 residues. The source is a man between 35 and 55 years old with acute or convalescent COVID-19. The chain uses TRBV5-5 and TRBJ1-1; 11 bases are a match to TRBD1. The material sequenced was peripheral blood. The CDR3 reads CASSLTPGQGDPNTEAFF. The CDR3 bases are TGTGCCAGCAGCTTAACACCGGGACAGGGGGACCCGAACACTGAAGCTTTCTTT.